Listed below are T cell receptor beta chains from one sample, sequenced in a study of blood T cells in healthy people across ages. One entry per CDR3 protein, called by TCRdb with MiXCR from the 5' RACE reads. The table has about 1,500,000 distinct CDR3 sequences, about 28% seen once; the top ten hold roughly 8.2%. Sequencing used blood. All receptors come from a woman aged 25 to 39 in good health. Both conserved end residues are part of each CDR3. A D gene is named only where the DNA matches it firmly. Expanded clones are given a class, and other clones once, few, many or no size at all.

>.|TRBJ2-1|.|TRBV18
TGTGCCAGCTCACCTGGTGGGGGTCAGAATGAGCAGTTCTTC
CASSPGGGQNEQFF
>.|TRBJ1-3|.|TRBV5-1
TGCGCCAGCAGCCGAAGCGGGTCTGGAAACACCATATATTTT
CASSRSGSGNTIYF
>many|TRBJ2-7|.|TRBV4-1
TGCGCCAGCAGCGTTTCCGGCAGTACCTACGAGCAGTACTTC
CASSVSGSTYEQYF
>few|TRBJ2-5|TRBD2|TRBV27
TGTGCCAGCAGTTTAACTAGCGGCTCGCCAGAGACCCAGTACTTC
CASSLTSGSPETQYF
>.|TRBJ1-1|.|TRBV14
TGTGCCAGCAGCCTGATGAGGACTGAAGCTTTCTTT
CASSLMRTEAFF
>.|TRBJ2-3|.|TRBV10-3
TGTGCCATCAGTTGGCTAGCGACAGATACGCAGTATTTT
CAISWLATDTQYF
>few|TRBJ2-1|TRBD2|TRBV10-3
TGTGCCATCAGTAACCTGACTAGCGGATTCAATGAGCAGTTCTTC
CAISNLTSGFNEQFF
>few|TRBJ2-3|.|TRBV30
TGTGCCTGGAGTGTACTACGGGGGTCAAGGGTAGATACGCAGTATTTT
CAWSVLRGSRVDTQYF
>.|TRBJ1-5|.|TRBV7-6
TGTGCCAGCAGCTCATTACAGGGATTATATCAGCCCCAGCATTTT
CASSSLQGLYQPQHF
>.|TRBJ2-7|.|TRBV7-7
TGTGCCAACAGCTTTGGACTCTCCTACGAGCAGTACTTC
CANSFGLSYEQYF
>.|TRBJ1-5|.|TRBV12-3/TRBV12-4
TGTGCCAGCAGATTTCAGGGAGATCAGCCCCAGCATTTT
CASRFQGDQPQHF
>.|TRBJ2-3|.|TRBV24-1
TGTGCCACCAGTGAGGCTGCCGGGAAAACAGATACGCAGTATTTT
CATSEAAGKTDTQYF
>.|TRBJ2-5|.|TRBV6-5
TGTGCCAGCAATCGTTTGGAGGGGGCGGAGGAGCAGTACTTC
CASNRLEGAEEQYF
>.|TRBJ1-1|.|TRBV11-2
TGTGCCAGTCACCGGGACGGCGAGAACACTGAAGCTTTCTTT
CASHRDGENTEAFF
>.|TRBJ2-5|.|TRBV7-2
TGTGCCAGCAGCTTATCAGGGTGGACCTACGGGCAGTACTTC
CASSLSGWTYGQYF
>.|TRBJ2-5|TRBD2|TRBV5-1
TGCGTCAGCAGCTCTGTAGCGGGGGGGCCGGAGACCCAGTACTTC
CVSSSVAGGPETQYF
>.|TRBJ2-1|TRBD1|TRBV6-1
TGTGCCAGCAAAAAGGGACAGGGGTGGAATGAGCAGTTCTTC
CASKKGQGWNEQFF
>few|TRBJ2-1|TRBD2|TRBV7-2
TGTGCCAGCACCGTCTCCCAACTAGCGGGAGACTACAATGAGCAGTTCTTC
CASTVSQLAGDYNEQFF
>.|TRBJ2-4|.|TRBV7-9
TGTGCCAGCAGCTTAGGGTCCGAAAGGCAGAACATTCAGTACTTC
CASSLGSERQNIQYF
>many|TRBJ2-5|TRBD1|TRBV5-1
TGCGCCAGCAGACGGGGACAGAGACAAGAGACCCAGTACTTC
CASRRGQRQETQYF
>few|TRBJ1-2|.|TRBV7-8
TGTGCCAGCTGCCCCATCGGGCTAGCGGCGGGCTACACCTTC
CASCPIGLAAGYTF
>few|TRBJ1-6|TRBD1|TRBV7-2
TGTGCCAGCAGCTCAACCGGACAGGGCGGCCGAAGGCCCCTCCACTTT
CASSSTGQGGRRPLHF
>few|TRBJ1-5|.|TRBV2
TGTGCCAGCAGCATAGGGGATAACAATCAGCCCCAGCATTTT
CASSIGDNNQPQHF
>.|TRBJ1-2|.|TRBV20-1
TGCAGTGCTAGAGATCCCCGAGGGAGGGATGGCTACACCTTC
CSARDPRGRDGYTF
>.|TRBJ2-7|.|TRBV7-9
TGTGCCAGCAGCTCACCGGGGGCAGGGGGCTCCTACGAGCAGTACTTC
CASSSPGAGGSYEQYF
>.|TRBJ2-1|.|TRBV12-3/TRBV12-4
TGTGCCAGCACCAGGGGCAGGGGCAATGAGCAGTTCTTC
CASTRGRGNEQFF
>many|TRBJ2-1|TRBD1|TRBV12-3/TRBV12-4
TGTGCCTCTCGGGACAGGGGAATCGATGAGCAGTTCTTC
CASRDRGIDEQFF
>.|TRBJ2-7|.|TRBV29-1
TGCAGCGTTTCACAGGGATTGAGGATCTACGAGCAGTACTTC
CSVSQGLRIYEQYF
>.|TRBJ1-5|.|TRBV12-3/TRBV12-4
TGTGCCAGCAGTCTCTACAGGGATTGGGGCAATCAGCCCCAGCATTTT
CASSLYRDWGNQPQHF
>.|TRBJ1-5|.|TRBV18
TGTGCCAGCTCACCAACACAGGATTCTGGTCAGCCCCAGCATTTT
CASSPTQDSGQPQHF
>.|TRBJ2-4|.|TRBV29-1
TGCAGCGCCTCCCCCGGTGGGCAGGCGGGGTACTTC
CSASPGGQAGYF
>.|TRBJ2-7|TRBD2|TRBV7-2
TGTGCCAGCAGCTTAGGGGGAGGGGCAGGGAAGCAGTACTTC
CASSLGGGAGKQYF
>.|TRBJ2-1|.|TRBV20-1
TGCAGTGCTAGAGATCCGAGGACTCAGGTCAATGAGCAGTTCTTC
CSARDPRTQVNEQFF
>.|TRBJ1-5|TRBD1|TRBV10-2
TGCGCCAGCAGGACAGGGACCAATCAGCCCCAGCATTTT
CASRTGTNQPQHF
>few|TRBJ1-1|.|TRBV20-1
TGCAGTGCTTCAAGGCCGGGGAACACTGAAGCTTTCTTT
CSASRPGNTEAFF
>many|TRBJ1-2|.|TRBV29-1
TGCAGCGTTGAAGATCGGGGTTACTATGGCTACACCTTC
CSVEDRGYYGYTF
>few|TRBJ2-1|TRBD1|TRBV9
TGTGCCAGCGCCCCGACAGGGCCCTACAATGAGCAGTTCTTC
CASAPTGPYNEQFF
>.|TRBJ2-5|.|TRBV11-1
TGTGCCAGCAGCTCCACAGTGAACAATGAGCAGTACTTC
CASSSTVNNEQYF
>many|TRBJ2-3|.|TRBV20-1
TGCAGTGCTCGCGAGGACGAGGATACGCAGTATTTT
CSAREDEDTQYF
>few|TRBJ2-3|.|TRBV24-1
TGTGCCACCAGCGGACCGATTGGAACGCAGTATTTT
CATSGPIGTQYF
>few|TRBJ2-1|.|TRBV20-1
TGCAGTGCTAGAGATCAGGGGAGAATGAATGAGCAGTTCTTC
CSARDQGRMNEQFF
>.|TRBJ2-1|.|TRBV7-2
TGTGCCAGCAGCCCCGACGGCGCGAATGAGCAGTTCTTC
CASSPDGANEQFF
>few|TRBJ2-1|TRBD1|TRBV6-2/TRBV6-3
TGTGCCAGCAGCTCAGGGGGCGCAGGAAAATATAATGAGCAGTTCTTC
CASSSGGAGKYNEQFF
>few|TRBJ2-5|.|TRBV20-1
TGCAGTGCTAGAGATAGGCCTATCGGGAGAGAGACCCAGTACTTC
CSARDRPIGRETQYF
>few|TRBJ1-1|.|TRBV18
TGTGCCAGCTCTTCTCCCGTCGGGAACACTGAAGCTTTCTTT
CASSSPVGNTEAFF
>few|TRBJ2-6|TRBD1|TRBV29-1
TGCAGCGTCTCGACAGGGGGACCCTCTGGGGCCAACGTCCGGACTTTC
CSVSTGGPSGANVRTF
>few|TRBJ2-7|.|TRBV4-3
TGCGCCAGCCCGGGGGCATTGGGCTACGAGCAGTACTTC
CASPGALGYEQYF
>.|TRBJ2-7|TRBD1|TRBV6-4
TGTGCCAGCAGCGGGACAGAGGCAACCTACGAGCAGTACTTC
CASSGTEATYEQYF